This TCR beta chain was profiled in a study of CD8 T cells in acute hepatitis C reinfection (dated by TCRdb to the early 2020s). In terms of the full investigation: This study examined the TCRbeta repertoire of CD8+ T cells that recognize the HCV NS3-1073 epitope, both during acute infection and after viral clearance. A few spontaneous resolvers provided paired acute and follow-up samples.

As to this clone: There is no known antigen for this receptor. Within one base of it there is no much larger clone, and no base qualities were kept.

In light of the paper, this sample's time point label describes: naive CD8 control sorted from an acute-time-point sample. Enrolled in the Montreal Hepatitis C Cohort (HEPCO) in Canada, the donors were people who inject drugs, and these donors were followed every 3 months. Acute primary HCV infection was defined as a positive HCV RNA or antibody test that came after a negative test within the prior 24 weeks. Antibodies against CD3, CD8 and CD45RO were used for surface staining, and dead cells were excluded with an aqua fixable dye. The cohort also had several subjects who developed chronic infection, defined as being HCV RNA positive at 24 weeks. Negative selection by means of the MACS CD8+ T cell Isolation Kit yielded CD8+ T cells from peripheral blood mononuclear cells recovered from cryopreservation by thawing. Cells were sorted on a BD FACSAria II cell sorter. The germline V gene supplies CDR1 LGHNT and CDR2 FRNRAP. Trimming takes 6 bases from V and 6 bases from J, and the germline ends sit 23 bases apart. Measured from the cysteine to the phenylalanine, the CDR3 is 16 residues long. This entry keeps only the CDR3 DNA: 48 bases, framed from base 1.

General findings and caveats noted by the study authors: Regardless of outcome, roughly 13 public clonotypes were found, and one public clonotype used V04-02/J02-02. NS3-1073 specific cells were too rare to sort in chronically infected subjects, so no follow-up repertoires exist for those subjects. Diversity in the NS3-1073 specific repertoires was high, and no significant differences in diversity emerged among acute resolver, follow-up resolver and acute chronic samples. CDR3 sequences shared with other epitopes were rare, and differing sequencing approaches may have limited exact matching. Because bulk sequencing was performed on the TCRbeta chain only, alphabeta pairing of public clonotypes could not be determined. Preferential use of the TRBV04 and TRBV06 gene families was observed in all groups, and this preferential usage was not explained by overrepresentation in the naive pool.

The FACS-sorted cells had their genomic DNA extracted, and the commercial immunoSEQ service was used to sequence the TCRbeta chains. The authors processed their data as follows. Repertoire data were analyzed with ImmunoSEQ Analyzer software v3.0 and R v3.5.1. Only productive rearrangements were analyzed, as sequences containing stop codons or out-of-frame rearrangements were removed. The sequencing provider supplied the metrics for Simpson diversity, Shannon entropy, CDR3 length and nucleotide addition. Clonotypes were grouped by frequency as dominant, sub-dominant, low or lowest abundance, and most analyses excluded clonotypes below 0.1%. A CDR3 amino acid clonotype was called public when found in at least two subjects at a cumulative frequency of at least 0.5%. TCRdb provides this immuneACCESS table in a form limited to in-frame rearrangements. Some clones are lacking; in checked studies, under half of them reflect an unresolved V gene, and why the rest are absent is not known. V and J calls plus clone size are reproduced from that table; the DNA served to infer D and trimming. This sample holds 38,000 or so clones; around 87% were observed only once. The ten largest make up 0.4% to 0.6% of the sample.

The origin of this receptor is a young man with chronic hepatitis C. What was sequenced was naive CD8+ T cells from PBMCs. What this sample's cell subset or site label stands for: sorted total naive CD45RO-negative CD8+ T cells. The rearrangement joined TRBV12-5 to TRBJ1-2, and the D gene may be TRBD1, 6 bases matching. The bases read TGTGCTAGTGGAACACCCGACAGGACACTCTGGGATGGCTACACCTTC. This is translated as CASGTPDRTLWDGYTF. Here the CDR3 is joined to the reference TRBV12-5 and TRBJ1-2 genes, and the full variable domain is: DARVTQTPRHKVTEMGQEVTMRCQPILGHNTVFWYRQTMMQGLELLAYFRNRAPLDDSGMPKDRFSAEMPDATLATLKIQPSEPRDSAVYFCASGTPDRTLWDGYTFGSGTRLTVV.